The entry that follows covers one T cell receptor (beta chain) sequence. This specimen comes from a study of cytomegalovirus exposure and HLA in healthy donors. Germline CDR1 and CDR2: SGHDT and YYEEEE. CDR3 length equals 13 residues. The trim removed 5 bases at V and 2 bases at J, leaving 3 bases unmatched. Primers for the PCR totalled 60 Vbeta and 13 Jbeta. TCRdb keeps only in-frame clones here, not all; method: immunoSEQ multiplex PCR. The sample includes roughly 170,000 clones, about 79% of them seen just once. The chain is built from TRBV5-6 and TRBJ2-5; 7 bases are shared with TRBD1. The receptor was isolated from a girl aged 2 to 10 in good health and CMV-seropositive. The sample comprised PBMCs. The CDR3 loop reads CASRYRGQETQYF. CDR3 nucleotide sequence: TGTGCCAGCAGGTACAGGGGTCAAGAGACCCAGTACTTC.